One and the same sample provided the 32 T cell receptor beta chains below, sequenced in a study of T cell responses to AZD1222 COVID-19 vaccine. Libraries were prepared by immunoSEQ multiplex PCR; TCRdb keeps only in-frame clonotypes and omits some of them. There are 80,000 to 90,000 clones in the sample; about nine tenths occur only once, and over 2% lies in the top ten. This specimen was peripheral blood, taken on day 0 of AZD1222 vaccination. These receptors were collected from an adult in good health.

The rearrangement links TRBV5-1 to TRBJ2-2; the match to TRBD2 covers 7 bases. Germline CDR1 reads SGHRS; CDR2 reads YFSETQ. CDR3 length: 14 amino acids. Germline trimming cut 5 bases from V and 7 bases from J; bases unmatched to any gene: 8. CDR3 loop: CASRNSGTNGELFF. The CDR3 region has the DNA TGCGCCAGCAGGAACAGCGGGACGAACGGGGAGCTGTTTTTT. The full variable domain, its missing parts supplied by reference TRBV5-1 and TRBJ2-2, is KAGVTQTPRYLIKTRGQQVTLSCSPISGHRSVSWYQQTPGQGLQFLFEYFSETQRNKGNFPGRFSGRQFSNSRSEMNVSTLELGDSALYLCASRNSGTNGELFFGEGSRLTVL.

CDR3 amino acids: CAWITAGAHNSPLHF. The CDR3 region has the DNA TGTGCCTGGATCACCGCCGGGGCCCATAATTCACCCCTCCACTTT. V usage is TRBV30 and J usage is TRBJ1-6; D is possibly TRBD1 (5 bases). The V gene's germline CDR1 is GTSNPN and CDR2 SVGIG (reference sequence). The CDR3 is made up of 15 amino acids. Trimming stripped 4 bases from V and 5 bases from J, with 15 bases between.

The chain has TRBV29-1 and TRBJ1-2; no clear D. Trimming left V 3 bases short and J 12 bases short, with 14 bases between. The CDR3 consists of 11 residues. Germline CDR1 SQVTM, CDR2 ANQGSEA. DNA for the CDR3: TGCAGCGTTGAGACGGAGGTGCATAACACCTTC. It encodes CSVETEVHNTF.

The rearrangement links TRBV5-6 to TRBJ1-1, with D uncertain. Trimming pared 0 bases from V and 2 bases from J, leaving 5 bases between. The CDR3 runs to 13 residues. Germline CDR1 SGHDT, CDR2 YYEEEE. CDR3 DNA sequence: TGTGCCAGCAGCTTGGACAGAAACACTGAAGCTTTCTTT. As protein: CASSLDRNTEAFF.

CDR3 DNA sequence: TGTGCCAGCAGCTTCGGAGGGGATTCACCCCTCCACTTT. This gives the protein CASSFGGDSPLHF. The genes are TRBV7-9 and TRBJ1-6; possibly TRBD1 for D (5 bases). Trimming took 3 bases from V and 8 from J, leaving 8 bases between them. The CDR3 is 13 residues long. Germline values: CDR1 SEHNR, CDR2 FQNEAQ (reference sequence).

V usage is TRBV7-2 and J usage is TRBJ2-4; 7 nucleotides line up with TRBD2. V was pared by 2 bases and J by 12 bases, with 7 bases of the junction left unmatched. CDR1 SGHTA and CDR2 FQGNSA come from the germline V gene. The CDR3 extends over 13 amino acids. The CDR3: CASSLRRGDAQYF. The CDR3 nucleotides are TGTGCCAGCAGCTTAAGACGGGGGGACGCTCAGTACTTC. Based on the CDR3 plus reference TRBV7-2 and TRBJ2-4, the full variable domain is GAGVSQSPSNKVTEKGKDVELRCDPISGHTALYWYRQSLGQGLEFLIYFQGNSAPDKSGLPSDRFSAERTGGSVSTLTIQRTQQEDSAVYLCASSLRRGDAQYFGAGTRLSVL.

The chain uses TRBV7-6 and TRBJ2-2; D gene unclear. This CDR3 is 13 amino acids long. CDR1 and CDR2 from the germline V gene are SGHVS and FNYEAQ. V was trimmed by 5 bases and J by 4 bases, leaving 8 bases between them. CDR3 sequence reads: CASSRSLTGELFF. CDR3 bases: TGTGCCAGCAGCCGAAGTCTCACCGGGGAGCTGTTTTTT.

The chain has TRBV19 and TRBJ1-2, with D possibly matching TRBD1 (5 bases). The CDR3 covers 17 residues. The V gene lost 10 bases and the J gene lost 3 bases, with 27 bases spanning the gap. CDR1 and CDR2 from the germline V gene are LNHDA and SQIVND (reference sequence). Here the CDR3 DNA reads TGTGCCACTGCTGAGCCGGGACGGGTTAGTAGGGACTATGGCTACACCTTC. It encodes CATAEPGRVSRDYGYTF.

The V call is TRBV7-2, the J call TRBJ2-7; 16 bases map to TRBD2. Trimming removed 3 bases from V and 5 bases from J; junction bases left unmatched: 4. Germline loops: CDR1 SGHTA, CDR2 FQGNSA. The CDR3 is made up of 16 amino acids. The CDR3 protein is CASSLGLAGGRNEQYF. The CDR3 nucleotides read TGTGCCAGCAGCTTGGGACTAGCGGGGGGGCGAAACGAGCAGTACTTC.

The chain carries TRBV5-5 and TRBJ1-2; 7 bases are a match to TRBD1. Germline V CDR1 and CDR2: SGHKS, YYEKEE (reference sequence). The CDR3 length is 14 residues. V shed 4 bases, J shed 7 bases, and the junction held 10 bases outside the gene matches. The CDR3 nucleotides read TGTGCCAGCAGCCCCGGGGAGGGGGCGACTGGCTACACCTTC. Translated, it gives CASSPGEGATGYTF.

V and J are TRBV19 and TRBJ1-5; D not resolved. Between the trimmed V and J ends, which lost 7 bases and 1 base, there was a span of 17 bases. Germline V gives CDR1 LNHDA, CDR2 SQIVND (reference sequence). CDR3 size: 16 residues. CDR3 sequence: CASTRARVGSNQPQHF. The CDR3 DNA reads TGTGCCAGTACCCGTGCTCGGGTTGGAAGCAATCAGCCCCAGCATTTT.

The V call is TRBV27, the J call TRBJ2-7, with a weak D call TRBD2 (5 bases). From germline, CDR1 is MNHEY and CDR2 SMNVEV (reference sequence). Trimming took 5 bases from V and 2 from J, leaving 16 bases between them. The CDR3 contains 15 residues. The CDR3 protein is CASSPYSVGAYEQYF. CDR3 bases: TGTGCCAGCAGTCCGTATAGCGTAGGAGCCTACGAGCAGTACTTC.

The chain carries TRBV3-1 (or the pseudogene TRBV3-2) and TRBJ1-1; 7 nucleotides match TRBD1. CDR1 and CDR2 from the germline V gene are LGHDT and YNNKEL (reference sequence). V shed 1 base and J 6 bases; nucleotides not matched to a gene: 8. The CDR3 is 15 amino acids. CDR3 in DNA: TGTGCCAGCAGCCAAGGGGGCAGGGGGTGGCCTGAAGCTTTCTTT. Its translation is CASSQGGRGWPEAFF.

This clone was seen more than once but under ten times. Other DNA sequences within the sample encode an identical CDR3. This chain uses TRBV9 with TRBJ1-1; D is unclear. CDR1 and CDR2 from the germline V gene are SGDLS and YYNGEE. The CDR3 is 13 residues long. The V end was cut by 0 bases, the J end by 1 base, with 4 bases between. CDR3 bases: TGTGCCAGCAGCGTAGGCCCGAACACTGAAGCTTTCTTT. The encoded protein is CASSVGPNTEAFF. Combining the CDR3 with reference TRBV9 and TRBJ1-1 gives the whole variable domain DSGVTQTPKHLITATGQRVTLRCSPRSGDLSVYWYQQSLDQGLQFLIQYYNGEERAKGNILERFSAQQFPDLHSELNLSSLELGDSALYFCASSVGPNTEAFFGQGTRLTVV.

This rearrangement joins TRBV13 to TRBJ2-1, with D uncertain. CDR1 is PRHDT, CDR2 FYEKMQ, per germline (reference sequence). The CDR3 contains 13 residues. V was clipped by 5 bases and J by 3 bases, with 8 bases between them. The CDR3 DNA follows: TGTGCCAGCAGCATTATGGACTACAATGAGCAGTTCTTC. This codes for CASSIMDYNEQFF. Supplemented by reference TRBV13 and TRBJ2-1, the full variable domain reads AAGVIQSPRHLIKEKRETATLKCYPIPRHDTVYWYQQGPGQDPQFLISFYEKMQSDKGSIPDRFSAQQFSDYHSELNMSSLELGDSALYFCASSIMDYNEQFFGPGTRLTVL.

This chain connects TRBV7-9 to TRBJ2-1; no definite D call. The CDR3 sequence is 14 residues long. V was clipped by 4 bases and J by 0 bases, with 7 bases between them. Germline values: CDR1 SEHNR, CDR2 FQNEAQ (reference sequence). The CDR3 sequence is CASSSDISYNEQFF. The CDR3 DNA is TGTGCCAGCAGCTCAGACATCTCCTACAATGAGCAGTTCTTC.

The J gene is TRBJ1-3, the V gene TRBV19, with 7 bases that match TRBD1. The CDR3 contains 14 residues. V gave up 6 bases and J gave up 2 bases; unmatched junction bases: 4. CDR1 LNHDA and CDR2 SQIVND come from the germline V gene (reference sequence). The CDR3 coding sequence is TGTGCCAGTAGACCCGGGACAGCTGGAAACACCATATATTTT. Translation gives CASRPGTAGNTIYF.

The rearrangement links TRBV18 to TRBJ1-2; D call uncertain. CDR1 and CDR2 (germline): KGHSH, LQKENI. Trimming took 2 bases from V and 4 from J, leaving 17 bases between them. The length of the CDR3 is 16 residues. DNA for the CDR3: TGTGCCAGCTCACCAACCCCCTTGTTCGCCCGCTATGGCTACACCTTC. It specifies CASSPTPLFARYGYTF. The variable domain in full, with the rest retrieved from reference TRBV18 and TRBJ1-2, is NAGVMQNPRHLVRRRGQEARLRCSPMKGHSHVYWYRQLPEEGLKFMVYLQKENIIDESGMPKERFSAEFPKEGPSILRIQQVVRGDSAAYFCASSPTPLFARYGYTFGSGTRLTVV.

This sequence joins TRBV5-5 and TRBJ2-5, with TRBD2 matching 15 bases. Germline CDR1 is SGHKS and CDR2 is YYEKEE (reference sequence). V lost 0 bases to trimming and J lost 9 bases; unmatched junction nucleotides: 3. CDR3 length equals 15 residues. The CDR3 loop reads CASSLGRTSGRAQYF. In nucleotides, the CDR3 is TGTGCCAGCAGCTTGGGACGGACTAGCGGGAGGGCCCAGTACTTC. Full variable domain (missing parts from reference TRBV5-5 and TRBJ2-5): DAGVTQSPTHLIKTRGQQVTLRCSPISGHKSVSWYQQVLGQGPQFIFQYYEKEERGRGNFPDRFSARQFPNYSSELNVNALLLGDSALYLCASSLGRTSGRAQYFGPGTRLLVL.

This chain links TRBV3-1 (or the pseudogene TRBV3-2) with TRBJ1-2; D is unresolved. CDR3 length: 14 amino acids. Trimming left V 0 bases short and J 8 bases short, with 13 bases between. Germline V gene lookup returns CDR1 LGHDT and CDR2 YNNKEL (reference sequence). In DNA form, the CDR3 reads TGTGCCAGCAGCCAAGAGTCGCCAGGTTGGGGCTACACCTTC. Its translation is CASSQESPGWGYTF.

The J gene is TRBJ2-5, the V gene TRBV19; D is undetermined. The CDR3 totals 16 residues. Trimming cost V 4 bases and J 2 bases, with 17 bases left between them. From germline, CDR1 is LNHDA and CDR2 SQIVND (reference sequence). The CDR3 loop is CASSKPPGTRQETQYF. In nucleotides, the CDR3 is TGTGCCAGTAGTAAACCCCCTGGCACCAGACAAGAGACCCAGTACTTC.

The rearrangement joins TRBV18 to TRBJ1-2; D unclear. V dropped 3 bases and J dropped 2 bases, with 7 bases sitting between them. There are 13 residues in the CDR3. Germline V gives CDR1 KGHSH, CDR2 LQKENI. CDR3 amino acids: CASSPSENYGYTF. The CDR3 DNA reads as TGTGCCAGCTCACCGTCAGAGAACTATGGCTACACCTTC.

This clone was detected a few times. The J gene is TRBJ1-5, the V gene TRBV30; D not resolved. The CDR3 has 13 amino acids. The ends were cut back, 0 bases at V and 9 bases at J, with 12 bases in the middle. Germline V lookup: CDR1 GTSNPN, CDR2 SVGIG (reference sequence). The CDR3 DNA follows: TGTGCCTGGAGTGTGGGCGGCGAAGTGCCCCAGCATTTT. Encoded protein: CAWSVGGEVPQHF.

The chain is built from TRBV2 and TRBJ1-4; D not certain. This CDR3 spans 16 amino acids. The germline V gene has CDR1 SNHLY and CDR2 FYNNEI. V was shortened by 2 bases and J by 3 bases, with 13 bases between the two germline ends. CDR3 amino acids: CASSESSLVANEKLFF. Written as DNA, the CDR3 is TGTGCCAGCAGTGAATCGTCTCTCGTGGCTAATGAAAAACTGTTTTTT.

The genes are TRBV19 and TRBJ1-2; D possibly corresponds to TRBD1 (6 bases). Trimming shortened V by 0 bases and J by 4 bases, and 18 bases separated the two germline ends. The CDR3 is 17 amino acids. CDR1 and CDR2 from the germline V gene are LNHDA and SQIVND (reference sequence). The CDR3 nucleotides are TGTGCCAGTAGTATAGAGTACACGGGACACCCTATCTATGGCTACACCTTC. It yields the protein CASSIEYTGHPIYGYTF.

The chain uses TRBV28 and TRBJ2-3; D call uncertain. The germline CDR1 and CDR2 sequences are MDHEN and SYDVKM. The germline V and J ends were trimmed by 7 bases and 0 bases, with 11 bases remaining between them. The CDR3 contains 14 residues. CDR3 in amino acids: CASTSPASTDTQYF. CDR3 coding DNA: TGTGCCAGCACCTCCCCGGCCAGCACAGATACGCAGTATTTT.

V usage is TRBV4-3 and J usage is TRBJ1-5; unclear D gene. Trimming pared 4 bases from V and 5 bases from J, leaving 9 bases between. The CDR3 sequence is 13 residues long. Germline CDR1 LGHNA, CDR2 YSLEER. The CDR3 DNA follows: TGCGCCAGCAGCCTCACCCAAGATCAGCCCCAGCATTTT. It codes for CASSLTQDQPQHF.

This clone was recorded only once. The chain uses TRBV12-3 or TRBV12-4 and TRBJ1-3; no clear D gene. Trimming stripped 6 bases from V and 5 bases from J, with 2 bases between. The CDR3 loop spans 10 amino acids. CDR3 sequence: CASRRNTIYF. DNA for the CDR3: TGTGCCAGCAGGCGAAACACCATATATTTT.

V usage is TRBV30 and J usage is TRBJ1-4; a possible D gene is TRBD1 (5 bases). Germline-derived CDR1 and CDR2 are GTSNPN and SVGIG (reference sequence). CDR3 size: 15 residues. V was trimmed by 0 bases and J by 7 bases, leaving 15 bases between them. In nucleotides, the CDR3 is TGTGCCTGGAGTGTAATTTCGGGGGGGATTGAAAAACTGTTTTTT. Its translation: CAWSVISGGIEKLFF.

The chain joins TRBV10-2 to TRBJ2-1; 12 bases map to TRBD2. This CDR3 is 17 amino acids long. Per the germline V gene, CDR1 is WSHSY and CDR2 is SAAADI. Trimming cost V 6 bases and J 2 bases; bases outside gene matches: 8. CDR3: CASSTTSGGTAYNEQFF. CDR3 nucleotides: TGCGCCAGCAGCACGACTAGCGGGGGTACTGCCTACAATGAGCAGTTCTTC.

On this clone: Given a much more abundant clone one base away, this may be a read error. The chain couples TRBV7-9 to TRBJ1-1, with unresolved D. CDR3 length equals 12 residues. CDR1 and CDR2 (germline): SEHNR, FQNEAQ (reference sequence). V lost 5 bases and J 0 bases, leaving 4 bases between the germline ends. CDR3 region: CASSVMNTEAFF. CDR3 in DNA: TGTGCCAGCAGCGTAATGAACACTGAAGCTTTCTTT.

The chain employs TRBV25-1 and TRBJ2-7; possibly TRBD1 for D (5 bases). Trimming left V 1 base short and J 6 bases short, with 16 bases between. The CDR3 runs 15 residues. The germline gives CDR1 MGHDK, CDR2 SYGVNS. The CDR3 bases are TGTGCCAGCAGTGAATCGGGCAGGGCAAAGGCCGAGCAGTACTTC. It yields the protein CASSESGRAKAEQYF.